This TCR beta chain was sequenced in a study of T cell changes during pregnancy in multiple sclerosis. Assay: immunoSEQ multiplex PCR; the TCRdb copy retains only in-frame clones and omits some. The top ten hold around 5.9% of the sample, which has about 49,000 clones, under 95% seen once. The sequencing used CD8+ T cells from peripheral blood mononuclear cells, collected before pregnancy. The sequence was obtained from a female donor with multiple sclerosis, enrolled in a pregnancy study.

The CDR3 sequence: CASSLALRGLDEQFF. Written as DNA, the CDR3 is TGTGCCAGCAGCTTAGCGCTTAGAGGTTTGGATGAGCAGTTCTTC. This chain joins TRBV7-9 and TRBJ2-1; D gene uncertain. The CDR3 runs to 15 residues. The V and J ends lost 0 bases and 8 bases respectively, with 14 bases between them. Germline V gene sequence: CDR1 SEHNR, CDR2 FQNEAQ (reference sequence).